The 15 T cell receptor beta chains in this list originate from one sample, sequenced in a study of shared clonotypes between healthy human individuals. Sequencing was performed with immunoSEQ multiplex PCR; in TCRdb, only in-frame clones are kept and a portion is missing. The table shows about 2.4 million clones, with around nine tenths occurring only once. Sequencing was done on a sample of naive CD4+ T cells sorted from blood. Subset reported: CD45RA+ positively selected. All receptors come from a man between 18 and 29 years old in good health.

This chain links TRBV5-1 with TRBJ1-5; the D is unclear. V was shortened by 0 bases and J by 5 bases, with 12 bases between the two germline ends. The germline gives CDR1 SGHRS, CDR2 YFSETQ. The CDR3 loop spans 15 amino acids. The CDR3 is CASSLEGGYDQPQHF. In DNA form, the CDR3 reads TGCGCCAGCAGCTTGGAGGGTGGCTACGATCAGCCCCAGCATTTT.

Worth noting for this clone: The same CDR3 can be traced to other DNA sequences in this sample. This chain connects TRBV6-5 to TRBJ1-4; D remains ambiguous. The CDR3 has 14 amino acids. The ends were cut back, 5 bases at V and 4 bases at J, with 11 bases in the middle. Germline V gene lookup returns CDR1 MNHEY and CDR2 SVGAGI. The CDR3 DNA follows: TGTGCCAGCAGTCGAGACCGGGGTAATGAAAAACTGTTTTTT. Translated, it gives CASSRDRGNEKLFF.

The genes are TRBV18 and TRBJ1-2; D is unclear. Germline V gives CDR1 KGHSH, CDR2 LQKENI. Deletions cut 3 bases from V and 6 bases from J, with 20 bases between. The CDR3 is 16 residues long. The CDR3 region is CASSPPKPPSRHGYTF. The CDR3 DNA sequence: TGTGCCAGCTCACCTCCGAAACCTCCCTCGAGGCATGGCTACACCTTC.

This chain links TRBV7-9 with TRBJ1-5, with D unclear. The CDR3 spans 15 residues. Trimming pared 0 bases from V and 6 bases from J, leaving 12 bases between. In germline, CDR1 is SEHNR, CDR2 FQNEAQ (reference sequence). CDR3 coding DNA: TGTGCCAGCAGCTTAGCGGAGGTGGGTGGTCAGCCCCAGCATTTT. Translated: CASSLAEVGGQPQHF.

About this clone itself: Other DNA variants within this sample encode the same CDR3. The chain is built from TRBV7-2 and TRBJ2-5, with 7 bases aligning to TRBD2. CDR3 length: 13 residues. The V segment lost 6 bases and the J segment 2 bases; nucleotides outside the gene matches: 3. Germline V CDR1 and CDR2: SGHTA, FQGNSA. The CDR3 DNA is TGTGCCAGCAGTACCGGGGGGCAAGAGACCCAGTACTTC. Its translation: CASSTGGQETQYF.

The J gene is TRBJ2-1, the V gene TRBV2, with 7 bases matching TRBD2. This CDR3 comprises 13 residues. Per the germline V gene, CDR1 is SNHLY and CDR2 is FYNNEI. V lost 7 bases and J lost 5; bases outside the gene matches: 5. The CDR3 reads CASKERENNEQFF. CDR3 nucleotides: TGTGCCAGCAAGGAGCGGGAAAACAATGAGCAGTTCTTC. The full variable domain, completed using reference TRBV2 and TRBJ2-1, is EPEVTQTPSHQVTQMGQEVILRCVPISNHLYFYWYRQILGQKVEFLVSFYNNEISEKSEIFDDQFSVERPDGSNFTLKIRSTKLEDSAMYFCASKERENNEQFFGPGTRLTVL.

This chain uses TRBV6-5 with TRBJ2-7; 8 bases match TRBD1. The CDR3 runs 13 residues. Looked up from germline, CDR1 is MNHEY and CDR2 is SVGAGI. With V trimmed by 5 bases and J by 3 bases, 3 bases remained unmatched. The CDR3 region is CASSPGGHYEQYF. CDR3 in DNA: TGTGCCAGCAGTCCAGGGGGCCACTACGAGCAGTACTTC.

The V and J genes are TRBV4-1 and TRBJ1-2; perhaps TRBD1 as D (5 bases). In germline, CDR1 is MGHRA, CDR2 YSYEKL. The CDR3 is 14 residues long. The germline V and J ends were trimmed by 1 base and 7 bases, with 13 bases remaining between them. The CDR3 nucleotides are TGCGCCAGCAGCCAAGTGGTGCGGGGCAGTGGCTACACCTTC. It yields the protein CASSQVVRGSGYTF.

The V gene is TRBV7-8, the J gene TRBJ1-5; D gene unclear. Germline CDR1 is SGHVS and CDR2 is FQNEAQ. Trimming pared 3 bases from V and 0 bases from J, leaving 15 bases between. The length of the CDR3 is 17 residues. CDR3 sequence reads: CASSLGVGKTSNQPQHF. The CDR3 region has the DNA TGTGCCAGCAGCTTGGGCGTGGGGAAGACTAGCAATCAGCCCCAGCATTTT.

The chain carries TRBV2 and TRBJ1-1, with D uncertain. There are 13 residues in the CDR3. With 1 base removed from V and 0 bases from J, the gap between germline ends came to 3 bases. Germline CDR1 is SNHLY and CDR2 is FYNNEI. The CDR3 DNA is TGTGCCAGCAGTGAAGTAATGAACACTGAAGCTTTCTTT. This gives the protein CASSEVMNTEAFF.

The genes are TRBV19 and TRBJ2-6, with D uncertain. CDR1 and CDR2 from the germline V gene are LNHDA and SQIVND (reference sequence). The CDR3 runs 15 residues. V was shortened by 3 bases and J by 3 bases, with 9 bases between the two germline ends. In DNA, the CDR3 is TGTGCCAGTAGTATTTCGGTCGGTGGGGCCAACGTCCTGACTTTC. Protein product: CASSISVGGANVLTF. Supplemented by reference TRBV19 and TRBJ2-6, the full variable domain reads DGGITQSPKYLFRKEGQNVTLSCEQNLNHDAMYWYRQDPGQGLRLIYYSQIVNDFQKGDIAEGYSVSREKKESFPLTVTSAQKNPTAFYLCASSISVGGANVLTFGAGSRLTVL.

Comment on this clone: Other nucleotide sequences from this sample produce the same CDR3. This chain links TRBV2 with TRBJ2-2; possibly TRBD2 for D (6 bases). The CDR3 extends over 13 amino acids. Germline V gives CDR1 SNHLY, CDR2 FYNNEI. Trimming cost V 3 bases and J 5 bases, with 7 bases left between them. The CDR3 here is CASSDRGTGELFF. As DNA, the CDR3 is TGTGCCAGCAGTGATCGGGGGACCGGGGAGCTGTTTTTT.

This clone showed up just a few times. CDR3 amino acids: CAISESVGNEQFF. CDR3 nucleotides: TGTGCCATCAGTGAGTCGGTGGGCAATGAGCAGTTCTTC. J is TRBJ2-1 and V is TRBV10-3; no definite D call. The CDR3 extends over 13 amino acids. Trimming took 0 bases from V and 6 from J, leaving 6 bases between them. The V gene's germline CDR1 is ENHRY and CDR2 SYGVKD.

The V gene is TRBV21-1, the J gene TRBJ2-7; the table's D call of TRBD2 was not tested on the DNA. TRBV21-1 is listed as a pseudogene. The CDR3 is 13 amino acids. The CDR3 sequence is CASSKKGVYEQYF. Here the CDR3 DNA reads TGTGCCAGCAGCAAAAAAGGAGTCTACGAGCAGTACTTC.

This clone has a single count. Other nucleotide sequences in the sample specify the same CDR3. V is TRBV30 and J is TRBJ2-6; TRBD1 aligns across 7 bases. This CDR3 is built from 16 residues. Germline assignment: CDR1 GTSNPN and CDR2 SVGIG (reference sequence). Trimming removed 2 bases from V and 2 bases from J; junction bases left unmatched: 6. CDR3 coding DNA: TGTGCCTGGAGTCAACCACAGGGGACTGGGGCCAACGTCCTGACTTTC. Amino acids: CAWSQPQGTGANVLTF.